The rows below give T cell receptor beta chains drawn from one sample of a study of cytomegalovirus exposure and HLA in healthy donors. Some clones are missing from TCRdb's copy, which holds only in-frame ones; the method was immunoSEQ multiplex PCR. The data show about 140,000 clones, around 77% seen once. The material sequenced was PBMCs. Every receptor here comes from a man aged 25 to 45 in good health and CMV-seronegative. Each CDR3 is given with its conserved first and last residue. D genes are given only for firm matches. Clone sizes are given selectively: once, few, many, or a class where the clone is expanded.

TRBJ2-7,few,TRBV9,.,CASSVGSPSYEQYF,TGTGCCAGCAGCGTAGGTTCTCCCAGCTACGAGCAGTACTTC
TRBJ2-3,few,TRBV27,.,CASSLLGAQETDTQYF,TGTGCCAGCAGTTTGTTGGGGGCGCAAGAAACAGATACGCAGTATTTT
TRBJ2-7,.,TRBV11-2,.,CASSLDPLGGAFLDEQYF,TGTGCCAGCAGCTTAGACCCATTGGGGGGTGCCTTTTTGGACGAGCAGTACTTC
TRBJ1-5,.,TRBV19,.,CASSGQTDQPQHF,TGTGCCAGTAGTGGACAGACAGATCAGCCCCAGCATTTT
TRBJ1-1,.,TRBV18,.,CASSPGGKEAFF,TGTGCCAGCTCACCGGGAGGCAAGGAAGCTTTCTTT
TRBJ2-1,.,TRBV4-1,TRBD1,CASSQGGVGRGRLGEQFF,TGCGCCAGCAGCCAAGGGGGAGTGGGCAGGGGGCGCTTAGGTGAGCAGTTCTTC
TRBJ2-3,.,TRBV28,.,CASSPLGRTSTDTQYF,TGTGCCAGCAGTCCTCTCGGACGGACTAGCACAGATACGCAGTATTTT
TRBJ2-7,once,TRBV5-1,.,CASSLGRQGSSYEQYF,TGCGCCAGCAGCTTGGGTCGGCAGGGGAGCTCCTACGAGCAGTACTTC
TRBJ1-2,.,TRBV7-9,.,CASSLGLYGYTF,TGTGCCAGCAGCCTTGGACTATATGGCTACACCTTC
TRBJ2-2,.,TRBV6-6,.,CASSYIQNTGELFF,TGTGCCAGCAGTTATATACAGAACACCGGGGAGCTGTTTTTT
TRBJ2-7,.,TRBV2,TRBD1,CASTPTGSYEQYF,TGTGCCAGCACTCCGACAGGGAGCTACGAGCAGTACTTC
TRBJ1-3,.,TRBV18,.,CASSRGQTFSGNTIYF,TGTGCCAGCTCACGCGGACAAACCTTCTCTGGAAACACCATATATTTT
TRBJ2-1,.,TRBV19,.,CASIASDGISEQFF,TGTGCCAGTATTGCTAGCGACGGAATCAGTGAGCAGTTCTTC
TRBJ1-1,.,TRBV5-4,.,CASSWGMGGVTEAFF,TGTGCCAGCAGCTGGGGGATGGGGGGGGTAACTGAAGCTTTCTTT
TRBJ2-2,.,TRBV6-6,.,CASSYPGGGGELFF,TGTGCCAGCAGTTACCCTGGGGGAGGCGGGGAGCTGTTTTTT
TRBJ2-7,.,TRBV7-9,.,CASSLDTYEQYF,TGTGCCAGCAGCTTAGATACTTACGAGCAGTACTTC
TRBJ2-3,.,TRBV5-1,TRBD1,CASSSGQGASDTQYF,TGCGCCAGCAGCTCAGGACAGGGGGCCTCAGATACGCAGTATTTT
TRBJ2-5,.,TRBV6-1,.,CASSDRRVETQYF,TGTGCCAGCAGTGATCGCAGGGTAGAGACCCAGTACTTC
TRBJ2-7,.,TRBV30,TRBD2,CAWSRRLAETYEQYF,TGTGCCTGGAGTAGGCGACTAGCGGAGACCTACGAGCAGTACTTC
TRBJ2-5,.,TRBV6-5,.,CASSTPGLETQYF,TGTGCCAGCAGTACACCGGGACTCGAGACCCAGTACTTC
TRBJ2-2,.,TRBV5-1,TRBD1,CASSYTGATTNTGELFF,TGCGCCAGCAGCTATACAGGGGCGACCACCAACACCGGGGAGCTGTTTTTT
TRBJ1-5,.,TRBV5-8,.,CASRLPGVGQPQHF,TGTGCCAGCAGACTCCCAGGGGTAGGCCAGCCCCAGCATTTT
TRBJ2-5,.,TRBV5-1,TRBD2,CASSLVAGGQETQYF,TGCGCCAGCAGCTTGGTAGCGGGAGGTCAAGAGACCCAGTACTTC
TRBJ2-7,.,TRBV7-6,TRBD1,CASSRSSGQGAYEQYF,TGTGCCAGCAGCCGATCATCGGGACAGGGGGCCTACGAGCAGTACTTC
TRBJ2-6,.,TRBV2,.,CASSETSPSSGANVLTF,TGTGCCAGCAGTGAAACTAGCCCGAGCTCTGGGGCCAACGTCCTGACTTTC